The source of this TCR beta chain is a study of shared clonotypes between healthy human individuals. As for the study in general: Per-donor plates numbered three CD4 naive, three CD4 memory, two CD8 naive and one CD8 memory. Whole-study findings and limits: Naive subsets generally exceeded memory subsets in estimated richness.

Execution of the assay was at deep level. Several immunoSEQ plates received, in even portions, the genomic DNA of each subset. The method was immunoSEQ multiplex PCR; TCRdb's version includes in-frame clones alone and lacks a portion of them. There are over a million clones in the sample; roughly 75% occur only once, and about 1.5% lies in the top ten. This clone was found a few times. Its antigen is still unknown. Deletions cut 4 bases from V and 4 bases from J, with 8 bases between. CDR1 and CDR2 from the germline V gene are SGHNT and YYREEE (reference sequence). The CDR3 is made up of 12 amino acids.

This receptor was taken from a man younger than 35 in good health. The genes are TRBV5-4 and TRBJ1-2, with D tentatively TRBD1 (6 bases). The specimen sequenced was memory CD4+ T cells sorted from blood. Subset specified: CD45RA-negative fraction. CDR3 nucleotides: TGTGCCAGCAGCGCACAGGGCTATGGCTACACCTTC. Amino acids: CASSAQGYGYTF.